This note documents a single T cell receptor (beta chain) sequence. Its target is not known. Trimming shortened V by 2 bases and J by 5 bases, and 13 bases separated the two germline ends. Germline assignment: CDR1 SQVTM and CDR2 ANQGSEA. There are 14 residues in the CDR3. The study ran its PCR with 60 Vbeta and 13 Jbeta primers. TCRdb's copy holds only in-frame clones and misses some; the assay was immunoSEQ multiplex PCR. The sample contains approximately 140,000 clones, around 80% of which appear only once. This entry belongs to a study of cytomegalovirus exposure and HLA in healthy donors. Overall study: In terms of ancestry, the Caucasian-associated cluster contained 81% of the 350 to 450 genotyped donors.

Points from the study as a whole: Cytomegalovirus-associated status was assigned to about 170 TCR beta chains.

The chain couples TRBV29-1 to TRBJ2-1, with D perhaps TRBD2 (5 bases). The TCR sequence derives from a man in his forties in good health and CMV-seropositive. The sample comprised PBMCs. CDR3 nucleotide sequence: TGCAGCGTTGAACGACGGGATAGGAACAATGAGCAGTTCTTC. Amino acids: CSVERRDRNNEQFF.